The clone carrying this TCR beta chain was observed once. The CDR3 runs 15 residues. The ends were cut back, 2 bases at V and 3 bases at J, with 10 bases in the middle. Looked up from germline, CDR1 is SGHVS and CDR2 is FNYEAQ. This record comes from a study of T cells in Graves' hyperthyroidism and ophthalmopathy. Authors of the study amplified TCR beta CDR3 regions from RNA transcripts. Primed by the HTBI set, a first-round RT-PCR was run on the TCR CDR3. TCRdb used MiXCR to reprocess the multiplex PCR reads, holding one entry per CDR3 protein. The sample records approximately 630,000 distinct CDR3 sequences, around 15% being singletons.

Specimen: blood. This sequence originates from a woman in her 30s with Graves' hyperthyroidism. The chain carries TRBV7-6 and TRBJ2-2; weak D call: TRBD1 (5 bases). The CDR3 DNA sequence: TGTGCCAGCAGCTTACTGGGGCTGTACACCGGGGAGCTGTTTTTT. Translated: CASSLLGLYTGELFF.